This TCR beta chain was identified in a study of Graves' ophthalmopathy and Graves' hyperthyroidism. General study findings and limits: A 13-signature model separated ophthalmopathy from stable hyperthyroidism, around 88% sensitivity, about 81% specificity.

Orbital computed tomography, together with clinical symptoms, serum thyroxine, TRAb and thyroid ultrasound, was used for diagnosis. PBMCs originated in 7.5 to 10 ml of fresh peripheral blood. RNA transcripts yielded amplified TCR beta CDR3 regions. RT-PCR was first run with HTBI primers, then multiplex PCR in a second round. TCRdb re-derived calls from the multiplex PCR reads in MiXCR, one entry per CDR3 protein. Altogether 210,000 or so distinct CDR3 sequences are present, 25% to 30% being singletons, with the ten largest covering approximately 8.2%. This CDR3 is built from 15 residues. V dropped 3 bases and J dropped 7; count of bases not matched to a gene: 10. Germline-derived CDR1 and CDR2 are LNHDA and SQIVND (reference sequence). This clonotype was detected ten times or more. Its antigen is currently unknown.

This TCR was recovered from a man aged 50 to 59 with Graves' ophthalmopathy. The rearrangement links TRBV19 to TRBJ2-7; TRBD2 aligns across 9 bases. The sequenced sample was peripheral blood. The CDR3 reads CASSIIAGEYWEQYF. CDR3 bases: TGTGCCAGTAGTATTATAGCGGGAGAGTATTGGGAGCAGTACTTC. The variable domain in full, completed from reference TRBV19 and TRBJ2-7, reads DGGITQSPKYLFRKEGQNVTLSCEQNLNHDAMYWYRQDPGQGLRLIYYSQIVNDFQKGDIAEGYSVSREKKESFPLTVTSAQKNPTAFYLCASSIIAGEYWEQYFGPGTRLTVT.